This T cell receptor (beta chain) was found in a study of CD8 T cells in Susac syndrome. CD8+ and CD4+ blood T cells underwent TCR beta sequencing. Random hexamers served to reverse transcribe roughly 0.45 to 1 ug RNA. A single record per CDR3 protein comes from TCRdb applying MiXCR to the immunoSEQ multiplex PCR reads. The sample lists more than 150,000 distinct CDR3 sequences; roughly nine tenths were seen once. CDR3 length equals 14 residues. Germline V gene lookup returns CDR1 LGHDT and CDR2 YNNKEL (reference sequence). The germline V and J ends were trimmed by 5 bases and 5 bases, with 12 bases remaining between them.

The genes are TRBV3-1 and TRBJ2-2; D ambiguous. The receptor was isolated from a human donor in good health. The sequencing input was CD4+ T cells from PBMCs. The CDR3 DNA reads TGTGCCAGCAGCTCCTTAGGATCTACCGGGGAGCTGTTTTTT. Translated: CASSSLGSTGELFF.